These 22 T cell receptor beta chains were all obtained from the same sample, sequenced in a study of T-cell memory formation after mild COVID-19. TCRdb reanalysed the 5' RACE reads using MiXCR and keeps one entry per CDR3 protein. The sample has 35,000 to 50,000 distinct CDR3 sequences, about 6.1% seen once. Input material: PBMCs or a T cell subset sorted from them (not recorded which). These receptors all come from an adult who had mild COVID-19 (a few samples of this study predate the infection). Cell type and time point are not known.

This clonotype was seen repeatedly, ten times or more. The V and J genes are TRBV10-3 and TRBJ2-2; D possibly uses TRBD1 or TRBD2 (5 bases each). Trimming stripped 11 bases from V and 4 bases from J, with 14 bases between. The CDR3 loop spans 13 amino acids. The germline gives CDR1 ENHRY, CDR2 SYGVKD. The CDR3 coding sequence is TGTGCCTCGGGACCCCAGGGCACCGGGGAGCTGTTTTTT. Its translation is CASGPQGTGELFF.

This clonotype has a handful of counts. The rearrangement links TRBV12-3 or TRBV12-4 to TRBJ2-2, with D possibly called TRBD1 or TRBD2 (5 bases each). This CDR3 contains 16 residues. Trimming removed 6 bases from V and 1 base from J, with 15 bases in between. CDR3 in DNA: TGTGCCAGCAGGGGGACCCCCGAAAGGAACACCGGGGAGCTGTTTTTT. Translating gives CASRGTPERNTGELFF.

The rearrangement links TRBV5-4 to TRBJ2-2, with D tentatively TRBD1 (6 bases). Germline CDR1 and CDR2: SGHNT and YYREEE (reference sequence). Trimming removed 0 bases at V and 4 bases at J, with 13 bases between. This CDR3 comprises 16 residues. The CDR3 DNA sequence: TGTGCCAGCAGCTTGGCGAACAGGGCGGCCACCGGGGAGCTGTTTTTT. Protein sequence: CASSLANRAATGELFF. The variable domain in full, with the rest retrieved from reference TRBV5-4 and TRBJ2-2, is ETGVTQSPTHLIKTRGQQVTLRCSSQSGHNTVSWYQQALGQGPQFIFQYYREEENGRGNFPPRFSGLQFPNYSSELNVNALELDDSALYLCASSLANRAATGELFFGEGSRLTVL.

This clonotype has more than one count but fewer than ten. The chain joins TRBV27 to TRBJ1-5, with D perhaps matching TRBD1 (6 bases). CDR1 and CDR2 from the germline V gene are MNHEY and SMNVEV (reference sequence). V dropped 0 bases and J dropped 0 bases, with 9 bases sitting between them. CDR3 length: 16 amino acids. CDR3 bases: TGTGCCAGCAGTTTATCTCGCAGGGGTAGCAATCAGCCCCAGCATTTT. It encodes CASSLSRRGSNQPQHF.

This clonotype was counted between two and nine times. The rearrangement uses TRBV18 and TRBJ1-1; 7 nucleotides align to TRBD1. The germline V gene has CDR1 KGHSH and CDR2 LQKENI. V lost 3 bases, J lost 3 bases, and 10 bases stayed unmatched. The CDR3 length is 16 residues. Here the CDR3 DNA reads TGTGCCAGCTCACCGACTGGGACAGTCCGGGACACTGAAGCTTTCTTT. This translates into CASSPTGTVRDTEAFF.

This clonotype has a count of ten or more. The CDR3, as DNA: TGCGCCAGCAGCCAAGAAGAGAGAGGGCATCAGCCCCAGCATTTT. It encodes CASSQEERGHQPQHF. The chain carries TRBV4-1 and TRBJ1-5; D call uncertain. Trimming took 0 bases from V and 5 from J, leaving 11 bases between them. The CDR3 extends over 15 amino acids. The germline gives CDR1 MGHRA, CDR2 YSYEKL.

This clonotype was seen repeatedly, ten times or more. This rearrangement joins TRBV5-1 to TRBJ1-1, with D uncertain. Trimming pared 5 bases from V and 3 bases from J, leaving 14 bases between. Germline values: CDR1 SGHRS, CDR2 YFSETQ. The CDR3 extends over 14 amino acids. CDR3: CASSSRGSDTEAFF. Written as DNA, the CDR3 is TGCGCCAGCAGTAGTCGGGGAAGTGACACTGAAGCTTTCTTT.

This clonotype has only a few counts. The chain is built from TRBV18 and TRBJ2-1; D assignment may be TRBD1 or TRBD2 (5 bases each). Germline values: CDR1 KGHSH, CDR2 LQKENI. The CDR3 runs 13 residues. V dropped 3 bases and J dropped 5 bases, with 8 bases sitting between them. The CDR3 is CASSPGTNNEQFF. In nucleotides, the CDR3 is TGTGCCAGCTCACCCGGGACCAACAATGAGCAGTTCTTC. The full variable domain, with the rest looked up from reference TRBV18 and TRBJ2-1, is NAGVMQNPRHLVRRRGQEARLRCSPMKGHSHVYWYRQLPEEGLKFMVYLQKENIIDESGMPKERFSAEFPKEGPSILRIQQVVRGDSAAYFCASSPGTNNEQFFGPGTRLTVL.

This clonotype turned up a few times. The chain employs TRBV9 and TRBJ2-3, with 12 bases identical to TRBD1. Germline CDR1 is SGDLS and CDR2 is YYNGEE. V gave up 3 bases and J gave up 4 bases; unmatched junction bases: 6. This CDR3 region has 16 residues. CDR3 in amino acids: CASSAPGTGGSDTQYF. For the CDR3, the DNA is TGTGCCAGCAGCGCCCCCGGGACAGGGGGCTCAGATACGCAGTATTTT.

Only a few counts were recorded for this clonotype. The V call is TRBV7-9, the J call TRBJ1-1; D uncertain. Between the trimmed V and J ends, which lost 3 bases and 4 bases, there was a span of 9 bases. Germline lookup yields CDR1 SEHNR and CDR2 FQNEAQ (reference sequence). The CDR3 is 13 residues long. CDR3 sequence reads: CASSFRESTEAFF. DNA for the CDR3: TGTGCCAGCAGCTTCCGGGAGAGCACTGAAGCTTTCTTT.

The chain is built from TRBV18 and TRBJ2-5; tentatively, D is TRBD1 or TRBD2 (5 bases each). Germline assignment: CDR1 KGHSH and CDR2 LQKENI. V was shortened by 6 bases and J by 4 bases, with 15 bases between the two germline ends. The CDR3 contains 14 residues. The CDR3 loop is CASSPRTGAETQYF. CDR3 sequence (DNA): TGTGCCAGCTCTCCTAGGACTGGGGCAGAGACCCAGTACTTC.

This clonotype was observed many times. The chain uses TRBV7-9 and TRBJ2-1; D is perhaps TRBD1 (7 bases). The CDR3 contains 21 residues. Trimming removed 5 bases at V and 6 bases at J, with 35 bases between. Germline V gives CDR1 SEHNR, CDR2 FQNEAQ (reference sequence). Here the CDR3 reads CASSLGTFEFVTGKNINEQFF. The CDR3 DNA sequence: TGTGCCAGCAGCCTCGGGACTTTTGAGTTTGTGACAGGGAAAAATATCAATGAGCAGTTCTTC.

The CDR3 here is CASTPAGARSPLHF. For the CDR3, the DNA is TGTGCCAGCACTCCTGCGGGGGCACGTTCACCCCTCCACTTT. V usage is TRBV28 and J usage is TRBJ1-6; D might be TRBD1 (6 bases). This CDR3 has 14 residues. The germline V and J ends were trimmed by 7 bases and 9 bases, with 16 bases remaining between them. The germline V gene encodes CDR1 MDHEN and CDR2 SYDVKM.

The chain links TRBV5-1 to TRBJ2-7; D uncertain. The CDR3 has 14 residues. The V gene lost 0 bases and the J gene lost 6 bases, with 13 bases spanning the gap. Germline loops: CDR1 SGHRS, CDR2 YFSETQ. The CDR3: CASSLEFAGSEQYF. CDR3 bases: TGCGCCAGCAGCTTGGAGTTCGCAGGCAGCGAGCAGTACTTC. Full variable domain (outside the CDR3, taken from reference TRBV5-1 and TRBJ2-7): KAGVTQTPRYLIKTRGQQVTLSCSPISGHRSVSWYQQTPGQGLQFLFEYFSETQRNKGNFPGRFSGRQFSNSRSEMNVSTLELGDSALYLCASSLEFAGSEQYFGPGTRLTVT.

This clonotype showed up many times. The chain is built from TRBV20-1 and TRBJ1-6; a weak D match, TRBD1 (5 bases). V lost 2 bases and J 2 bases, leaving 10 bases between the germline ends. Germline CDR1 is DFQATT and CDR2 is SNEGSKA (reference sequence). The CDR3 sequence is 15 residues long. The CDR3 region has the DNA TGCAGTGCTAGAACACAGGATACCTATAATTCACCCCTCCACTTT. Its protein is CSARTQDTYNSPLHF.

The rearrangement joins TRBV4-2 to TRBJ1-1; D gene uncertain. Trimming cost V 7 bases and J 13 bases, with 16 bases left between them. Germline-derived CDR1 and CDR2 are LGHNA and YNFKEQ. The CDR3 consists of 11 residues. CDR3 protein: CASNTGSSIFF. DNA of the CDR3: TGTGCCAGCAATACCGGGAGCTCGATTTTCTTT.

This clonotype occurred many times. The CDR3: CASSLKDPLGPQHF. CDR3 bases: TGTGCCAGCAGCCTGAAGGACCCATTGGGGCCCCAGCATTTT. The V and J genes are TRBV7-8 and TRBJ1-5; D is ambiguous. The V end was cut by 5 bases, the J end by 9 bases, with 17 bases between. The CDR3 has 14 amino acids. Germline values: CDR1 SGHVS, CDR2 FQNEAQ.

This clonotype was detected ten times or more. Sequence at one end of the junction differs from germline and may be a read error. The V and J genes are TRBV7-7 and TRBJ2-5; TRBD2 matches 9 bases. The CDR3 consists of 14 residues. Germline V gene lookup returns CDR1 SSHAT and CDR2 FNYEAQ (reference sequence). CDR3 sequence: CASSLAGEGETQYF. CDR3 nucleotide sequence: TGTGCTAGCAGCTTAGCGGGAGAGGGCGAGACCCAGTACTTC.

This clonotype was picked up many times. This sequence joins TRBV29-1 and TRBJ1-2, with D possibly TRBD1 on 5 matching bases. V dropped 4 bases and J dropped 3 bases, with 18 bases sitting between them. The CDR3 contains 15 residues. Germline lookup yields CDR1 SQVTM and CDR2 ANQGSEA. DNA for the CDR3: TGCAGCGTTGTACGACAGCGGGGGTCTCACTATGGCTACACCTTC. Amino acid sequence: CSVVRQRGSHYGYTF.

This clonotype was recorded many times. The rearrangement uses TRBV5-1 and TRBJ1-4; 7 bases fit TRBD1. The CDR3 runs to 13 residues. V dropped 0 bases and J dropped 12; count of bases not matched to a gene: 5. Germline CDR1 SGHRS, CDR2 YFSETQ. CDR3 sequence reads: CASSLVPRGELFF. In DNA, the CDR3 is TGCGCCAGCAGCTTGGTCCCCAGGGGGGAACTGTTTTTT. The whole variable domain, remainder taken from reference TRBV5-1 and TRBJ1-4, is KAGVTQTPRYLIKTRGQQVTLSCSPISGHRSVSWYQQTPGQGLQFLFEYFSETQRNKGNFPGRFSGRQFSNSRSEMNVSTLELGDSALYLCASSLVPRGELFFGSGTQLSVL.

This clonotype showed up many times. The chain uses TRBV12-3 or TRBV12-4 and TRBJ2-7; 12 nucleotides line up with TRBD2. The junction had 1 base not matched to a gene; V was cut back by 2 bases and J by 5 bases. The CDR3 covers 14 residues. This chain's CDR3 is CASSLTSGGNEQYF. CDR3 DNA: TGTGCCAGCAGTTTAACTAGCGGGGGGAACGAGCAGTACTTC.

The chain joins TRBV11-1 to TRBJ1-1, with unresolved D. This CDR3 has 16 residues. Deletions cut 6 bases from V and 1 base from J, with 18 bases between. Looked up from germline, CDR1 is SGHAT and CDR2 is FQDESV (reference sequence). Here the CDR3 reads CASSSRGRLGNTEAFF. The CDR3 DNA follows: TGTGCCAGCAGTTCCCGAGGACGGTTGGGGAACACTGAAGCTTTCTTT.